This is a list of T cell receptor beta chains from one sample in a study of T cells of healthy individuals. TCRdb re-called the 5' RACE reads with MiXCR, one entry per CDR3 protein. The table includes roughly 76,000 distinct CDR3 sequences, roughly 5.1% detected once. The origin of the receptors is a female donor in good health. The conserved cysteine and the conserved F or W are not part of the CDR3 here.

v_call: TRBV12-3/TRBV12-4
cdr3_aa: ASRYSSGNTIY

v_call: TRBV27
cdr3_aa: ASSRVAGLTDTQY

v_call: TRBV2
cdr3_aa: ASRGQGLGQPQH

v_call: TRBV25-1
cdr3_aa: ASSEKSENTGELF

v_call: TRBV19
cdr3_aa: ATHRDPLSGYT

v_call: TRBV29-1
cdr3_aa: SVEDQGSQPSTEAF

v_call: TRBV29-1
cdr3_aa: SVVGGAAPYNEQF

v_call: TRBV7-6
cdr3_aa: ASSSYAPRLAGQETQY

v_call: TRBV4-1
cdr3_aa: ASSQVGVGTVGSNQPQH

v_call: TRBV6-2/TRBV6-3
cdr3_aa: ASSYSAGVDTGELF

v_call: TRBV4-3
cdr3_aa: ASSQRAGALGELF

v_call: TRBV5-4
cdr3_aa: ASSSAVVRTTGGELF

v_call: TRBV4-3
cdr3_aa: ASSQGTGVEGEQY

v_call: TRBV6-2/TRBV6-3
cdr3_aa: ASRIPGQGSGEQF

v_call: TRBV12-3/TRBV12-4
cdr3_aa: ASRRTGVSTGELF

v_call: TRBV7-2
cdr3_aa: ASTKSVWGTDTQY

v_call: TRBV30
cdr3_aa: AWSGLGRSGGEQY

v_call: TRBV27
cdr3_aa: AIPFGQVWEKLF

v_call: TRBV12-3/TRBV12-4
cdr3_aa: ASSFGGMNTEAF

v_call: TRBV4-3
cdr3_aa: ASSQEAGNEQF

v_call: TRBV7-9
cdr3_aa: ASSSASQRLLYGYT

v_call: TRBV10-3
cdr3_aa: AISPTRNTGVNNQPQH

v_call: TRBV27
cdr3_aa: ASTPLGENTGELF

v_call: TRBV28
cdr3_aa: ASSLVVSGPPKNIQY

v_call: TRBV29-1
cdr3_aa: SVFQQGVFNYGYT

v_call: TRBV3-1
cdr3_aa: ASSHQIRGPNYGYT

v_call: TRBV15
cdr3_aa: ATSREGQGNSPLH

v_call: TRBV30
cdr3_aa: AWSTKTGRAL

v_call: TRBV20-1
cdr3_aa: SVLFPAGGTQY